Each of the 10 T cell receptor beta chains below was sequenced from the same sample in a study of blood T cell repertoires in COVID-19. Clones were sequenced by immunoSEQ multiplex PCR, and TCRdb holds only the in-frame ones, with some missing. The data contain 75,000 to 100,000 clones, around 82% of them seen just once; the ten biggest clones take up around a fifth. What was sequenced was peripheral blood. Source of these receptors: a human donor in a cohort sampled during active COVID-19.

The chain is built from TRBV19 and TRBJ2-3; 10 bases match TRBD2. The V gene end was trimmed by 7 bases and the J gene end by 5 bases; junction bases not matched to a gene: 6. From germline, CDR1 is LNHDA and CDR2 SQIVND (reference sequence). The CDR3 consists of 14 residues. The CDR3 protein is CASTIAGGIDTQYF. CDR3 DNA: TGTGCCAGTACAATAGCGGGGGGAATAGATACGCAGTATTTT.

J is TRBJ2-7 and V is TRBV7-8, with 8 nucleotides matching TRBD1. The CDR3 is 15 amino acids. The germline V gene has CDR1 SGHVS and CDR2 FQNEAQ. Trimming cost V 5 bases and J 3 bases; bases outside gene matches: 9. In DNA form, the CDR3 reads TGTGCCAGCAGCGCGGACAGGGCACGGGTCTACGAGCAGTACTTC. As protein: CASSADRARVYEQYF.

Written as DNA, the CDR3 is TGTGCCAGCGCGGGGCTACGGGATCAGCCCCAGCATTTT. Protein sequence: CASAGLRDQPQHF. The chain carries TRBV6-5 and TRBJ1-5, with D possibly matching TRBD1 (5 bases). This CDR3 has 13 amino acids. Germline CDR1 is MNHEY and CDR2 is SVGAGI. Trimming took 8 bases from V and 5 from J, leaving 13 bases between them.

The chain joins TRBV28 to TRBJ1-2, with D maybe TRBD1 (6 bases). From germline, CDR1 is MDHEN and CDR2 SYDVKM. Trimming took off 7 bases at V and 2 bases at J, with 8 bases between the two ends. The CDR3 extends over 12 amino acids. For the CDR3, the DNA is TGTGCCAGCATAGACAGGAACTATGGCTACACCTTC. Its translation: CASIDRNYGYTF.

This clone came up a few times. The CDR3 is CASSLLRGLDTQYF. The CDR3 DNA is TGCGCCAGCAGCTTGTTGAGGGGGCTAGATACGCAGTATTTT. The chain combines TRBV5-1 with TRBJ2-3; TRBD1 aligns across 7 bases. This CDR3 has 14 residues. Germline assignment: CDR1 SGHRS and CDR2 YFSETQ. The V gene end was trimmed by 1 base and the J gene end by 5 bases; junction bases not matched to a gene: 4.

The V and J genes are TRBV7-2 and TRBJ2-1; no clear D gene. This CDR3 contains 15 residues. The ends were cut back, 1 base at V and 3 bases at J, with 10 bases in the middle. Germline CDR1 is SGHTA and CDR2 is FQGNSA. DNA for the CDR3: TGTGCCAGCAGCTTAGAAAGAGGCCTCTACAATGAGCAGTTCTTC. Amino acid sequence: CASSLERGLYNEQFF.

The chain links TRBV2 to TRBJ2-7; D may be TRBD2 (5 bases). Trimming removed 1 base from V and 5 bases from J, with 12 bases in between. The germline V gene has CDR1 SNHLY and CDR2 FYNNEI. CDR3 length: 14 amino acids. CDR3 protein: CASSEVSGSNEQYF. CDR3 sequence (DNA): TGTGCCAGCAGTGAAGTGTCGGGGAGTAACGAGCAGTACTTC.

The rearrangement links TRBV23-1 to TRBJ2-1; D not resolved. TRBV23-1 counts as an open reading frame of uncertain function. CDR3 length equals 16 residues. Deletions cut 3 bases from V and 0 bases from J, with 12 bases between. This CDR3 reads CASSQPDTYSYNEQFF. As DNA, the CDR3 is TGCGCCAGCAGTCAGCCCGACACATACTCCTACAATGAGCAGTTCTTC.

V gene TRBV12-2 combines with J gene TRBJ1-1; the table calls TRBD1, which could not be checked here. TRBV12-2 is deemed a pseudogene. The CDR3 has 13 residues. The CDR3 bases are TGTGCAAGTCGGACCACAGGGGACACTGAAGCTTTCTTT. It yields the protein CASRTTGDTEAFF.

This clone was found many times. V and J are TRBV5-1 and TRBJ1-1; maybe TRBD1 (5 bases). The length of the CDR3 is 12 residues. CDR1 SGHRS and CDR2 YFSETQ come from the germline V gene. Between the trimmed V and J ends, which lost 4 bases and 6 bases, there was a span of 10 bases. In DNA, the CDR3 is TGCGCCAGCAGCCTCGCAGGGCCTGAAGCTTTCTTT. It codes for CASSLAGPEAFF. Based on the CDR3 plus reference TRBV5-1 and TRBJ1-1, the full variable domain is KAGVTQTPRYLIKTRGQQVTLSCSPISGHRSVSWYQQTPGQGLQFLFEYFSETQRNKGNFPGRFSGRQFSNSRSEMNVSTLELGDSALYLCASSLAGPEAFFGQGTRLTVV.